Shown below are 24 T cell receptor beta chains from a single sample sequenced in a study of neurological immune-mediated disorders (dated by TCRdb to about 2019). To prepare the library, 5' RACE was applied. Instrument used: Illumina HiSeq 2500. Using fastp trimming at Q25 and MiXCR clonotype assembly, TCRdb reanalyzed the public sequencing data and kept in-frame beta chains. Rows with one shared CDR3 protein collapse into an entry with the most common genes and DNA. The sample table holds tens of thousands of distinct CDR3 sequences, of which about 9% were seen once. Under 2% of the sample is taken by the ten largest. The time point label, as the study defines it: longitudinal time-point 1 (baseline). The material sequenced was PBMCs. These TCRs come from a middle-aged woman in good health.

In this sample, this clonotype turned up a few times. V gene TRBV6-6 combines with J gene TRBJ2-2, with 10 bases that match TRBD1. After removal of 6 bases from V and 4 bases from J, the junction contained 5 bases not matched to a gene. CDR3 length: 15 amino acids. Germline CDR1 reads MNHNY; CDR2 reads SVGAGI (reference sequence). Written as DNA, the CDR3 is TGTGCCAGCAGAAAAGGGACAGGGGCCACCGGGGAGCTGTTTTTT. Translating it yields CASRKGTGATGELFF.

This clonotype was observed many times. This chain links TRBV5-4 with TRBJ1-1; D perhaps matches TRBD1 (6 bases). Germline CDR1 SGHNT, CDR2 YYREEE (reference sequence). The ends were cut back, 4 bases at V and 0 bases at J, with 10 bases in the middle. This CDR3 is 14 amino acids long. The DNA of the CDR3 is TGTGCCAGCAGCATACCAGGGGTGAACACTGAAGCTTTCTTT. Translating it yields CASSIPGVNTEAFF.

This clonotype was picked up many times. The chain links TRBV3-1 to TRBJ1-2; D unresolved. The germline gives CDR1 LGHDT, CDR2 YNNKEL (reference sequence). The CDR3 runs to 13 residues. Trimming left V 1 base short and J 8 bases short, with 11 bases between. Here the CDR3 reads CASSQGNSYGYTF. CDR3 nucleotide sequence: TGTGCCAGCAGCCAAGGTAATTCCTACGGCTACACCTTC.

This clonotype was counted many times. At one of its ends the junction is not consistent with the germline gene, which may arise from a read error. V usage is TRBV4-1 and J usage is TRBJ2-3, with 12 positions matching TRBD2. CDR1 is MGHRA and CDR2 is YSYEKL in the germline V gene. CDR3 length equals 17 residues. Here the CDR3 reads CTSSQRGLAGGTDTQYF. The CDR3 DNA reads TGCACCAGCAGCCAACGTGGGCTAGCGGGGGGGACAGATACGCAGTATTTT.

Ten or more counts support this clonotype. The chain couples TRBV3-1 to TRBJ2-5, with TRBD2 as a possible D gene (6 bases). Trimming left V 3 bases short and J 5 bases short, with 13 bases between. This CDR3 region has 14 residues. Germline CDR1 reads LGHDT; CDR2 reads YNNKEL (reference sequence). The CDR3 protein is CASSHRLEGETQYF. CDR3 DNA sequence: TGTGCCAGCAGCCATCGACTAGAGGGGGAGACCCAGTACTTC.

V usage is TRBV4-3 and J usage is TRBJ2-3; tentative D call: TRBD2 (5 bases). Looked up from germline, CDR1 is LGHNA and CDR2 is YSLEER. The CDR3 has 16 amino acids. V was clipped by 1 base and J by 4 bases, with 15 bases between them. CDR3 nucleotides: TGCGCCAGCAGCCAAGGAACGGGGTTGGGAGCAGATACGCAGTATTTT. Protein sequence: CASSQGTGLGADTQYF.

This clonotype has a count of ten or more. This chain joins TRBV12-3 or TRBV12-4 and TRBJ2-1; TRBD2 matches 7 bases. J gave up 8 bases and V 5 bases, and 6 bases lay outside the gene matches. The CDR3 covers 13 residues. CDR3 loop: CASSGAGRDEQFF. The CDR3 DNA follows: TGTGCCAGCAGTGGGGCAGGGAGGGATGAGCAGTTCTTC.

In this sample, this clonotype turned up many times. The rearrangement joins TRBV7-2 to TRBJ2-5; D ambiguous. Germline V gene sequence: CDR1 SGHTA, CDR2 FQGNSA. The CDR3 spans 13 residues. Between the trimmed V and J ends, which lost 5 bases and 5 bases, there was a span of 12 bases. DNA of the CDR3: TGTGCCAGCAGCCCCAGATCCGGCGAGACCCAGTACTTC. It translates to CASSPRSGETQYF. Full variable domain (missing parts from reference TRBV7-2 and TRBJ2-5): GAGVSQSPSNKVTEKGKDVELRCDPISGHTALYWYRQSLGQGLEFLIYFQGNSAPDKSGLPSDRFSAERTGGSVSTLTIQRTQQEDSAVYLCASSPRSGETQYFGPGTRLLVL.

Many counts were recorded for this clonotype. The chain is built from TRBV20-1 and TRBJ2-1; 7 nucleotides line up with TRBD2. Losses at the gene ends were 0 bases for V and 4 bases for J; bases not matched to a gene: 6. The CDR3 consists of 15 residues. Germline CDR1 is DFQATT and CDR2 is SNEGSKA (reference sequence). In nucleotides, the CDR3 is TGCAGTGCTAGAGAAGGGACTACCCTGTACAATGAGCAGTTCTTC. Encoded protein: CSAREGTTLYNEQFF.

Concerning this clonotype itself: This clone may be a read error of a much larger clone one base away. The CDR3 does not close with the conserved phenylalanine or tryptophan, likely indicating a read error. This rearrangement joins TRBV20-1 to TRBJ2-1; 7 bases map to TRBD1. Germline CDR1 DFQATT, CDR2 SNEGSKA (reference sequence). CDR3 length equals 13 residues. V was clipped by 3 bases and J by 8 bases; unmatched bases: 7. CDR3 coding DNA: TGCAGTGCTAGTAAGACTACAGGGGATGAGCAGTTCTGC. The encoded protein is CSASKTTGDEQFC.

This clonotype came up many times. The rearrangement uses TRBV7-2 and TRBJ2-1; tentative D call: TRBD1 (6 bases). The ends were cut back, 5 bases at V and 9 bases at J, with 14 bases in the middle. In germline, CDR1 is SGHTA, CDR2 FQGNSA. This CDR3 spans 13 amino acids. CDR3 coding DNA: TGTGCCAGCAGCGTGACACAGGGTACTGAGCAGTTCTTC. This gives the protein CASSVTQGTEQFF.

By share of the sample, this clonotype is medium-sized. The CDR3 DNA is TGCAGTGCTTGGGCTGGAAATGAGCAGTTCTTC. Translating gives CSAWAGNEQFF. V and J are TRBV20-1 and TRBJ2-1; D is ambiguous. There are 11 residues in the CDR3. V lost 5 bases and J lost 7, with 9 bases in between. CDR1 is DFQATT and CDR2 is SNEGSKA in the germline V gene (reference sequence).

J is TRBJ1-2 and V is TRBV20-1; D unclear. This CDR3 has 11 residues. Trimming took 3 bases from V and 6 from J, leaving 8 bases between them. Looked up from germline, CDR1 is DFQATT and CDR2 is SNEGSKA (reference sequence). In DNA, the CDR3 is TGCAGTGCTAGGGGCCCCGATGGCTACACCTTC. It specifies CSARGPDGYTF.

This clonotype was counted between two and nine times. A single base separates this from a much larger clone, so it may be a read error. The chain has TRBV25-1 and TRBJ2-7; no clear D gene. The germline V gene has CDR1 MGHDK and CDR2 SYGVNS. The CDR3 is 14 residues long. Trimming stripped 4 bases from V and 1 base from J, with 11 bases between. The CDR3 nucleotides read TGTGCCAGCAGTGGGCCCTGGTGGTCCTACGAGCAGTACTTC. The encoded protein is CASSGPWWSYEQYF.

The table lists this clonotype with many counts. The chain is built from TRBV7-8 and TRBJ2-7; D may be TRBD2 (6 bases). The ends were cut back, 0 bases at V and 1 base at J, with 7 bases in the middle. Per the germline V gene, CDR1 is SGHVS and CDR2 is FQNEAQ. The CDR3 has 14 residues. In DNA form, the CDR3 reads TGTGCCAGCAGCTTAGCAGGGAGGTCCTACGAGCAGTACTTC. Translating gives CASSLAGRSYEQYF.

In this sample, this clonotype turned up many times. The chain employs TRBV20-1 and TRBJ1-2; 9 nucleotides align to TRBD1. The CDR3 runs to 13 residues. Germline-derived CDR1 and CDR2 are DFQATT and SNEGSKA (reference sequence). Trimming removed 0 bases from V and 7 bases from J; junction bases left unmatched: 3. The CDR3 nucleotides read TGCAGTGCTAGAGAGGGACAGGGATCTGGCTACACCTTC. Its translation: CSAREGQGSGYTF.

This clonotype showed up many times. The V and J genes are TRBV9 and TRBJ2-7; D gene unclear. The CDR3 is 14 amino acids. Germline V gene lookup returns CDR1 SGDLS and CDR2 YYNGEE. V dropped 0 bases and J dropped 4 bases, with 11 bases sitting between them. CDR3 coding DNA: TGTGCCAGCAGCGTAGGATTCGGAAGTTACGAGCAGTACTTC. Translated, it gives CASSVGFGSYEQYF.

The sample holds many counts of this clonotype. The genes are TRBV18 and TRBJ2-3; 9 positions agree with TRBD1. The J segment lost 5 bases and the V segment lost 3 bases, leaving 6 bases of the junction unmatched. The CDR3 consists of 15 residues. Germline-derived CDR1 and CDR2 are KGHSH and LQKENI. The CDR3 DNA reads as TGTGCCAGCTCACCCCGGGACAGGGCGGGAGATACGCAGTATTTT. It translates to CASSPRDRAGDTQYF. Based on the CDR3 plus reference TRBV18 and TRBJ2-3, the full variable domain is NAGVMQNPRHLVRRRGQEARLRCSPMKGHSHVYWYRQLPEEGLKFMVYLQKENIIDESGMPKERFSAEFPKEGPSILRIQQVVRGDSAAYFCASSPRDRAGDTQYFGPGTRLTVL.

This clonotype occurred a few times. A much larger clone differs by one base, so this may be a read error. This chain joins TRBV5-1 and TRBJ1-1, with a weak D call TRBD1 (5 bases). The ends were cut back, 2 bases at V and 5 bases at J, with 13 bases in the middle. The germline gives CDR1 SGHRS, CDR2 YFSETQ. CDR3 length equals 14 residues. CDR3 sequence reads: CASSFAGDRTEAFF. The CDR3 DNA sequence: TGCGCCAGCAGCTTCGCGGGGGACCGTACTGAAGCTTTCTTT.

The table lists this clonotype with many counts. V is TRBV20-1 and J is TRBJ1-1; D gene ambiguous. V was shortened by 6 bases and J by 0 bases, with 11 bases between the two germline ends. This CDR3 has 13 amino acids. The germline CDR1 and CDR2 sequences are DFQATT and SNEGSKA (reference sequence). CDR3 sequence (DNA): TGCAGTGCGCGGAGGGATTTGAACACTGAAGCTTTCTTT. Its translation is CSARRDLNTEAFF.

This chain connects TRBV7-2 to TRBJ2-1; 9 bases map to TRBD2. Germline CDR1 SGHTA, CDR2 FQGNSA. The CDR3 runs to 15 residues. V lost 1 base, J lost 5 bases, and 3 bases stayed unmatched. The CDR3: CASSLVRLADNEQFF. In nucleotides, the CDR3 is TGTGCCAGCAGCTTAGTCCGACTAGCGGACAATGAGCAGTTCTTC. Filled out from reference TRBV7-2 and TRBJ2-1, the complete variable domain reads GAGVSQSPSNKVTEKGKDVELRCDPISGHTALYWYRQSLGQGLEFLIYFQGNSAPDKSGLPSDRFSAERTGGSVSTLTIQRTQQEDSAVYLCASSLVRLADNEQFFGPGTRLTVL.

This clonotype was seen many times. The rearrangement uses TRBV15 and TRBJ1-1; tentatively, D is TRBD1 (5 bases). Trimming removed 5 bases at V and 1 base at J, with 17 bases between. Germline values: CDR1 LNHNV, CDR2 YYDKDF (reference sequence). The CDR3 extends over 16 amino acids. CDR3 residues: CATSGPDRLKNTEAFF. The DNA for the CDR3 is TGTGCCACCAGCGGACCCGACAGATTAAAGAACACTGAAGCTTTCTTT.

Many counts were recorded for this clonotype. The chain joins TRBV4-1 to TRBJ2-7; D gene uncertain. Germline CDR1 is MGHRA and CDR2 is YSYEKL. Between the trimmed V and J ends, which lost 1 base and 2 bases, there was a span of 6 bases. This CDR3 contains 13 residues. The CDR3 DNA sequence: TGCGCCAGCAGCCAAGGCAACGCCTACGAGCAGTACTTC. It translates to CASSQGNAYEQYF.

This clonotype was seen ten or more times. The chain has TRBV24-1 and TRBJ2-1, with 12 nucleotides matching TRBD1. V was clipped by 1 base and J by 1 base; unmatched bases: 13. From germline, CDR1 is KGHDR and CDR2 SFDVKD. This CDR3 spans 21 amino acids. DNA of the CDR3: TGTGCCACCAGTGATTTTGGTGACGGGACAGGGGGCTCCGAGTCCTACAATGAGCAGTTCTTC. It specifies CATSDFGDGTGGSESYNEQFF.